The sequence of this T cell receptor beta chain was determined in a study of Ad26.COV2.S vaccination and SARS-CoV-2 variants. Study results and caveats: Reportedly, spike-specific CD8+ and CD4+ T cell responses achieved substantial breadth once vaccination had taken place. Measures of TCR breadth and depth may have fallen short of total T cell responses.

This CDR3 comprises 14 residues. The V and J ends lost 4 bases and 9 bases respectively, with 18 bases between them. Germline-derived CDR1 and CDR2 are SGHAT and FQNNGV. Profiling relied on immunoSEQ multiplex PCR, and the TCRdb table lists in-frame clones only, not all of them. This table has 85,000 to 95,000 clones, approximately 81% appearing once. With respect to this clone: Its antigen remains unidentified.

The chain couples TRBV11-2 to TRBJ1-1; a possible D gene is TRBD1 (6 bases). The source was peripheral blood, collected after recovery from COVID-19. The TCR sequence derives from a human donor who had recovered from COVID-19. The CDR3 here is CASSSTRDTGKAFF. CDR3 DNA: TGTGCCAGCAGCTCGACCCGGGACACAGGAAAAGCTTTCTTT.